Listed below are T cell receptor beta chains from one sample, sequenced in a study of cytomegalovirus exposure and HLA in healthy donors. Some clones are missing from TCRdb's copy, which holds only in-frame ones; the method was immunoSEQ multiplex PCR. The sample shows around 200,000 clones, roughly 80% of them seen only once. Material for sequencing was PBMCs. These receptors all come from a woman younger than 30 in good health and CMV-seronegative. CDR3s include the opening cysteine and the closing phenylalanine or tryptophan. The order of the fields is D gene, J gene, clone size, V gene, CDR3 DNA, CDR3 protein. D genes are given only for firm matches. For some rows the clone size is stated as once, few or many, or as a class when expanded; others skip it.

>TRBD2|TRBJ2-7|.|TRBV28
TGTGCCAGCACCATCAGAACTAGCGGGACTCGTCAGTACTTC
CASTIRTSGTRQYF
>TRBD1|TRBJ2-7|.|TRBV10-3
TGTGCCATCAGTGAGGGAGGACAGGGTCCCTACGAGCAGTACTTC
CAISEGGQGPYEQYF
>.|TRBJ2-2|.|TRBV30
TGTGCCTGGAGCAGGGCGATGGGTACCGGGGAGCTGTTTTTT
CAWSRAMGTGELFF
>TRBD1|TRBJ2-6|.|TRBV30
TGTGCCTCGATGGACAGGGAACACTCTGGGGCCAACGTCCTGACTTTC
CASMDREHSGANVLTF
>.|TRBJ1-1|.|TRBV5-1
TGCGCCAGCAGCTACGGGAGGGAGAATTCTGAAGCTTTCTTT
CASSYGRENSEAFF
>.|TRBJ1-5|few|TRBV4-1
TGCGCCAGCAGCCAAGCCAGGAGCAATCAGCCCCAGCATTTT
CASSQARSNQPQHF
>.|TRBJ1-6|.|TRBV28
TGTGCCAGCACCCTTCCGGGGTCACCCCTCCACTTT
CASTLPGSPLHF
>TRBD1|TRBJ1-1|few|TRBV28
TGTGCCAGCAGTTTATCGGGACAGGGAGCTTTCTTT
CASSLSGQGAFF
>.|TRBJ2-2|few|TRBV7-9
TGTGCCAGCAGTATCGACAGTAGACCCGGGGAGCTGTTTTTT
CASSIDSRPGELFF
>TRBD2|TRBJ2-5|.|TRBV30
TGTGCCTGGAGTTGGGGGACTAGCGGCCCTCAAGAGACCCAGTACTTC
CAWSWGTSGPQETQYF
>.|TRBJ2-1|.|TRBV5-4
TGTGCCAGCAGCTTGGTTGCCAGCGACAATGAGCAGTTCTTC
CASSLVASDNEQFF
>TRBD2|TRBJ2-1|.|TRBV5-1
TGCGCCAGCAGCTCCTTTGAGGCGGGGGGAAATGAGCAGTTCTTC
CASSSFEAGGNEQFF
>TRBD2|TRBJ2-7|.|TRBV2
TGTGCCAGCAGTGGGACTAGCGAATACGAGCAGTACTTC
CASSGTSEYEQYF
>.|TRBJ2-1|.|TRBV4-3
TGCGCCAGCAGCCAAGATGAGGAGGGGCAGTTCTTC
CASSQDEEGQFF
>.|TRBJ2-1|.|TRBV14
TGTGCCAGCCTTGGATCGTGGGCCATCTACTACAATGAGCAGTTCTTC
CASLGSWAIYYNEQFF
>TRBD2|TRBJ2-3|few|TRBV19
TGTGCCAGTAGTATTTCTAGCGGGGGGGCTTCCGATACGCAGTATTTT
CASSISSGGASDTQYF
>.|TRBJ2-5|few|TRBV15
TGTGCCACCCCCTCCCCGCCAGTACAGATCGGATCGTACCAAGAGACCCAGTACTTC
CATPSPPVQIGSYQETQYF
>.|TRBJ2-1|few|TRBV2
TGTGCCAGCAGTGATTTAGGAGGAGTAGATGAGCAGTTCTTC
CASSDLGGVDEQFF
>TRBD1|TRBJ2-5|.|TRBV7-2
TGTGCCAGCAGCTTAGGGTTGGGGACAGGGAAGAGGAGTGGGACCCAGTACTTC
CASSLGLGTGKRSGTQYF
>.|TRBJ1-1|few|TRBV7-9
TGTGCCAGCAGCTCCCGGAGGGGAATGAACACTGAAGCTTTCTTT
CASSSRRGMNTEAFF
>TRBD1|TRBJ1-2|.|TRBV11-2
TGTGCCAGCAGCTTAGGAGGGGGCCAGGGGGGCTACACCTTC
CASSLGGGQGGYTF
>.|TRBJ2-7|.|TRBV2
TGTGCCACAGACAGTGATAGCTCCTACGAGCAGTACTTC
CATDSDSSYEQYF
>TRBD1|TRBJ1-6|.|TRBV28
TGTGCCAGCAGGGATCTACTTGGGACAGCCTCACCCCTCCACTTT
CASRDLLGTASPLHF
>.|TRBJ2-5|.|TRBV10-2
TGCGCCACCTCGGGTGTTAGGGGCGAGACCCAGTACTTC
CATSGVRGETQYF
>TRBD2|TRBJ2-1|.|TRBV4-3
TGCGCCAGCAGCCAGCTCTCCACCGGGACTAGACACAATGAGCAGTTCTTC
CASSQLSTGTRHNEQFF
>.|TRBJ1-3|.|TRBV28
TGTGCCAGCTCTTCCGGGGGGCTAGATGGAAACACCATATATTTT
CASSSGGLDGNTIYF
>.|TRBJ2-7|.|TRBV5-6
TGTGCCAGCAGCCCCGCCGGAGTAGGCGAGCAGTACTTC
CASSPAGVGEQYF
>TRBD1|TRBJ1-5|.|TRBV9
TGTGCCAGCAGCGTAGGGGGGACAGGGGAGGGCAATCAGCCCCAGCATTTT
CASSVGGTGEGNQPQHF
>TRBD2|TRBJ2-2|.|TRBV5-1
TGCGCCAGCAGGACTAGCGGGGGGCCAAACACCGGGGAGCTGTTTTTT
CASRTSGGPNTGELFF
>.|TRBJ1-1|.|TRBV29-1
TGCAGCGTTGAAGATAGTTCACTCATGAACACTGAAGCTTTCTTT
CSVEDSSLMNTEAFF
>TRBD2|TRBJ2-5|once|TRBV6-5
TGTGCCAGCCAAAGCGGGAGTCGAGAGACCCAGTACTTC
CASQSGSRETQYF
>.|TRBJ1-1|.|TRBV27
TGTGCCAGCAGTTTATGGGGCCCCCGGAACACTGAAGCTTTCTTT
CASSLWGPRNTEAFF
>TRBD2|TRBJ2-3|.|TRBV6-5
TGTGCCAGCAGTTCTCTTGTTAGCGGGGGTGGAGATACGCAGTATTTT
CASSSLVSGGGDTQYF
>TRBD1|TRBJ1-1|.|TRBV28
TGTGCCAGCAGCCCCCCAACAGGGGTGAACACTGAAGCTTTCTTT
CASSPPTGVNTEAFF
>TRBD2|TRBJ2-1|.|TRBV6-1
TGTGCCAGCAGCTCCGGGGGGGCGGGGAATGAGCAGTTCTTC
CASSSGGAGNEQFF
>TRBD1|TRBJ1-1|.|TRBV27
TGTGCCAGCAGAAAACAGGGGACGAACACTGAAGCTTTCTTT
CASRKQGTNTEAFF
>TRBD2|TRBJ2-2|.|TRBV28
TGTGCCAGCAGTTTCCTTAGCGGGGGGAAAACCGGGGAGCTGTTTTTT
CASSFLSGGKTGELFF
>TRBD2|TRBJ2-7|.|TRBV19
TGTGCCAGTAGCTCGGGGGGATACGAGCAGTACTTC
CASSSGGYEQYF
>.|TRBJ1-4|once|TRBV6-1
TGTGCCAGCAGTGAAATGAAGTACATACAAAACAGAGGGGGTGGTGAAAAACTGTTTTTT
CASSEMKYIQNRGGGEKLFF
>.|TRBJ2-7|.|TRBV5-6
TGTGCCAGCAGCGCACAACCGGGGTACGAGCAGTACTTC
CASSAQPGYEQYF
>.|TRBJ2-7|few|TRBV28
TGTGCCAGCAGTTTCACAGGGATCTCGGCCGAGCAGTACTTC
CASSFTGISAEQYF
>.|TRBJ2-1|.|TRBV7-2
TGTGCCAGCAGCTTAAAGCTAGCTGTAAATGAGCAGTTCTTC
CASSLKLAVNEQFF
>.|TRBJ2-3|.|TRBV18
TGTGCCAGCTCACCAACAGGCCGCACAGATACGCAGTATTTT
CASSPTGRTDTQYF
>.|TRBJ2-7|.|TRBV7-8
TGTGCCAGCAGCCCAGTGGGGGGATCCTACGAGCAGTACTTC
CASSPVGGSYEQYF
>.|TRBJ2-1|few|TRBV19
TGTGCCAGTAGTTCCCTGGGGCTTAAGCTGTCGGGTGAGCAGTTCTTC
CASSSLGLKLSGEQFF
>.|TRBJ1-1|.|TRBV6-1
TGTGCCAGCCCGAAAACAGGGCTTACTGAAGCTTTCTTT
CASPKTGLTEAFF
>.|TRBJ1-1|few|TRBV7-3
TGTGCCAGCAGCTTAACTTCGAAACGAGAGACTGAAGCTTTCTTT
CASSLTSKRETEAFF
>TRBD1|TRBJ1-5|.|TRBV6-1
TGTGCCAGCAGTGAAGCGCTTCGAAACAGGGGGGTAAGTCAGCCCCAGCATTTT
CASSEALRNRGVSQPQHF
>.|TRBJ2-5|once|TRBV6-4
TGTGCCAGCAGTGTTTACACGGGGCTGGAGGGGTACCAAGAGACCCAGTACTTC
CASSVYTGLEGYQETQYF
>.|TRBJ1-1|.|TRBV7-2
TGTGCCAGCACGGGGAACACTGAAGCTTTCTTT
CASTGNTEAFF
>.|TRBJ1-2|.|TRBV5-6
TGTGCCAGCAGCTTGTGGCAGAAGTGGGCCTATGGCTACACCTTC
CASSLWQKWAYGYTF
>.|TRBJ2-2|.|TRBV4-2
TGTGCCAGCAAACAGCAAAGGGGTGGAGGGGAGCTGTTTTTT
CASKQQRGGGELFF
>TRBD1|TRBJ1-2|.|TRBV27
TGTGCCAGCAGCCGAAAAGGACAGGAGACATCCTATGGCTACACCTTC
CASSRKGQETSYGYTF
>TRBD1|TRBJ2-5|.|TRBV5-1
TGCGCCAGCAGCCGACAGGGCGTCCAAGAGACCCAGTACTTC
CASSRQGVQETQYF
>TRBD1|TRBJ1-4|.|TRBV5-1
TGCGCCAGCAGCCCTGACAGGGGAGGAGGAGAAAAACTGTTTTTT
CASSPDRGGGEKLFF